Shown below are 5 T cell receptor beta chains from a single sample sequenced in a study of T-cell memory formation after mild COVID-19 (dated by TCRdb to the early 2020s). The library was built by means of 5' RACE. Data came from an Illumina NovaSeq 6000. The public reads were reprocessed in TCRdb via fastp at Q25 and MiXCR, keeping in-frame beta chains. Rows merge per CDR3 protein into single entries with the most common DNA and genes. Counted in this sample were fewer than 700,000 distinct CDR3 sequences; under 20% of them appeared once. Approximately 12% of the sample is taken by the ten largest. Input material: PBMCs or a T cell subset sorted from them (not recorded which). The receptors derive from an adult woman who had mild COVID-19 (a few samples of this study predate the infection). The sample titles of this study are shuffled in the database, so cell type and time point are left out; the donor was told from shared clones.

Here the CDR3 DNA reads TGTGCCAGCAGTTCCCCCGGGACTAACACAGATACGCAGTATTTT. Its translation: CASSSPGTNTDTQYF. The chain links TRBV27 to TRBJ2-3, with 7 bases aligning to TRBD2. In germline, CDR1 is MNHEY, CDR2 SMNVEV (reference sequence). Trimming cost V 4 bases and J 2 bases; bases outside gene matches: 6. The CDR3 is made up of 15 amino acids.

This clonotype was counted between two and nine times. This chain uses TRBV5-1 with TRBJ2-3; TRBD2 matches at 9 bases. V shed 3 bases and J 0 bases; nucleotides not matched to a gene: 17. The germline gives CDR1 SGHRS, CDR2 YFSETQ. This CDR3 is 20 amino acids long. The CDR3 sequence: CASSWDPSFRLAGSTDTQYF. CDR3 nucleotides: TGCGCCAGCAGCTGGGATCCCTCTTTCCGGCTAGCGGGAAGCACAGATACGCAGTATTTT.

The CDR3 protein is CATSDRQGVWQFF. CDR3 nucleotides: TGTGCCACCAGTGATCGACAGGGGGTTTGGCAGTTCTTC. The genes are TRBV24-1 and TRBJ2-1; 9 bases align to TRBD1. CDR1 KGHDR and CDR2 SFDVKD come from the germline V gene. CDR3 length equals 13 residues. With V trimmed by 3 bases and J by 12 bases, 5 bases remained unmatched.

The chain uses TRBV30 and TRBJ1-1; D uncertain. CDR1 is GTSNPN, CDR2 SVGIG, per germline (reference sequence). There are 13 residues in the CDR3. The V gene lost 2 bases and the J gene lost 1 base, with 8 bases spanning the gap. In DNA form, the CDR3 reads TGTGCCTGGAGTTTGGATCCGAACACTGAAGCTTTCTTT. It encodes CAWSLDPNTEAFF.

The rearrangement uses TRBV29-1 and TRBJ2-1; a possible D gene is TRBD1 (6 bases). Between the trimmed V and J ends, which lost 6 bases and 7 bases, there was a span of 16 bases. CDR3 length equals 13 residues. Germline V CDR1 and CDR2: SQVTM, ANQGSEA. In DNA, the CDR3 is TGCAGCGTGGCAGGGGTTTTTACGAATGAGCAGTTCTTC. Protein sequence: CSVAGVFTNEQFF.